These 27 T cell receptor beta chains were sequenced from one sample in a study of blood T cell repertoires in COVID-19. Here immunoSEQ multiplex PCR was the method, and the copy in TCRdb shows in-frame clones only, minus some. The repertoire consists of 140,000 or so clones, with roughly 80% occurring once and the leading ten covering around 5%. Material: peripheral blood. Source of these receptors: a woman in her sixties or seventies with COVID-19, enrolled during active disease.

This clone was picked up a small number of times. The J gene is TRBJ2-6, the V gene TRBV6-6; 9 bases line up with TRBD1. J lost 0 bases, V lost 5 bases, and 5 bases had no gene match. CDR1 MNHNY and CDR2 SVGAGI come from the germline V gene (reference sequence). CDR3 length: 17 residues. The CDR3, as DNA: TGTGCCAGCAGTCACAGGGGGCAAGGCTCTGGGGCCAACGTCCTGACTTTC. Encoded protein: CASSHRGQGSGANVLTF.

This chain uses TRBV7-8 with TRBJ1-2; 9 bases line up with TRBD1. The V and J ends lost 1 base and 6 bases, in that order; junction bases with no gene match: 3. This CDR3 is 14 amino acids long. Germline V gene data show CDR1 as SGHVS and CDR2 as FQNEAQ. CDR3 residues: CASSLGTGVDGYTF. The CDR3 nucleotides read TGTGCCAGCAGCTTAGGGACAGGGGTGGATGGCTACACCTTC.

The CDR3 DNA reads TGTGCCAGCAGCACCGGGACAGGGCCCCACGAGCAGTACTTC. It codes for CASSTGTGPHEQYF. The chain links TRBV28 to TRBJ2-7; 9 bases align to TRBD1. The germline CDR1 and CDR2 sequences are MDHEN and SYDVKM. V was pared by 6 bases and J by 5 bases, with 8 bases of the junction left unmatched. The CDR3 has 14 residues.

This clone was detected a few times. The CDR3: CASSAGSTGYTF. CDR3 nucleotide sequence: TGTGCCAGCTCAGCAGGGTCGACTGGCTACACCTTC. This chain joins TRBV18 and TRBJ1-2; maybe TRBD1 (5 bases). Trimming removed 5 bases from V and 7 bases from J, with 11 bases in between. This CDR3 has 12 residues. The germline CDR1 and CDR2 sequences are KGHSH and LQKENI.

The V and J genes are TRBV6-6 and TRBJ2-3, with TRBD2 matching 8 bases. This CDR3 spans 16 amino acids. CDR1 and CDR2 from the germline V gene are MNHNY and SVGAGI (reference sequence). V shed 6 bases, J shed 1 base, and the junction held 9 bases outside the gene matches. The CDR3 region is CASRPGTRPGTDTQYF. The CDR3 region has the DNA TGTGCCAGCAGACCCGGGACTAGGCCGGGCACAGATACGCAGTATTTT.

The chain is built from TRBV28 and TRBJ2-3; no definite D call. Germline CDR1 reads MDHEN; CDR2 reads SYDVKM. Trimming removed 3 bases at V and 1 base at J, with 11 bases between. There are 15 residues in the CDR3. This CDR3 reads CASSFRYLGTDTQYF. DNA of the CDR3: TGTGCCAGCAGTTTTCGCTATCTGGGCACAGATACGCAGTATTTT. Filled out from reference TRBV28 and TRBJ2-3, the complete variable domain reads DVKVTQSSRYLVKRTGEKVFLECVQDMDHENMFWYRQDPGLGLRLIYFSYDVKMKEKGDIPEGYSVSREKKERFSLILESASTNQTSMYLCASSFRYLGTDTQYFGPGTRLTVL.

Turning to this clone: A junction end diverges from the germline sequence, so it may reflect a read error. This specimen includes other DNA sequences encoding the same CDR3. V is TRBV14 and J is TRBJ1-6; D is perhaps TRBD1 (5 bases). This CDR3 contains 13 residues. Germline-derived CDR1 and CDR2 are SGHDN and FVKESK. Written as DNA, the CDR3 is TGTGCCAGCAGCCTGACAGATAATTCACCCCTCCATTTT. This sequence encodes CASSLTDNSPLHF. The full variable domain, with the rest looked up from reference TRBV14 and TRBJ1-6, is EAGVTQFPSHSVIEKGQTVTLRCDPISGHDNLYWYRRVMGKEIKFLLHFVKESKQDESGMPNNRFLAERTGGTYSTLKVQPAELEDSGVYFCASSLTDNSPLHFGNGTRLTVT.

Many counts were recorded for this clone. The CDR3 here is CASSLSGPYEQYF. The CDR3 bases are TGTGCCAGCAGCTTATCAGGCCCCTACGAGCAGTACTTC. The chain recombines TRBV11-3 with TRBJ2-7; D remains unclear. Looked up from germline, CDR1 is SGHNT and CDR2 is YENEEA. CDR3 length: 13 amino acids. Trimming shortened V by 2 bases and J by 2 bases, and 7 bases separated the two germline ends.

V and J are TRBV7-9 and TRBJ2-2; no definite D call. Germline loops: CDR1 SEHNR, CDR2 FQNEAQ (reference sequence). This CDR3 region has 16 residues. V lost 1 base and J 2 bases, leaving 11 bases between the germline ends. The CDR3 region has the DNA TGTGCCAGCAGCTTAGTCGTGGGCCTCAACACCGGGGAGCTGTTTTTT. Translated, it gives CASSLVVGLNTGELFF.

The chain recombines TRBV11-2 with TRBJ1-2; D might be TRBD1 (5 bases). The CDR3 has 13 residues. Germline loops: CDR1 SGHAT, CDR2 FQNNGV. Trimming removed 0 bases at V and 8 bases at J, with 10 bases between. DNA for the CDR3: TGTGCCAGCAGCTTAGAAGGACAAATGGGCTACACCTTC. Translation gives CASSLEGQMGYTF.

This clone has just a few counts. This chain joins TRBV7-9 and TRBJ1-2, with a tentative D call TRBD1 (6 bases). Germline CDR1 is SEHNR and CDR2 is FQNEAQ (reference sequence). Trimming stripped 5 bases from V and 7 bases from J, with 17 bases between. The CDR3 runs to 14 residues. CDR3 bases: TGTGCCAGCAGCCTAGGACAGTGGTTTGGTGGCTACACCTTC. As protein: CASSLGQWFGGYTF.

The chain recombines TRBV6-5 with TRBJ1-3, with a possible D match to TRBD1 (6 bases). Per germline, CDR1 MNHEY and CDR2 SVGAGI. V lost 8 bases to trimming and J lost 2 bases, with 16 bases between them. This CDR3 has 15 amino acids. The CDR3 here is CASGSSWGPGNTIYF. CDR3 nucleotides: TGTGCCAGCGGATCCTCTTGGGGGCCTGGAAACACCATATATTTT.

In its sample, this clone is medium-sized. The chain carries TRBV2 and TRBJ1-1; no clear D gene. V lost 6 bases and J lost 1, with 15 bases in between. The CDR3 loop spans 15 amino acids. CDR1 and CDR2 from the germline V gene are SNHLY and FYNNEI. The CDR3 DNA reads as TGTGCCAGCAGGGGAGACACGGGCCCGAACACTGAAGCTTTCTTT. Its translation: CASRGDTGPNTEAFF.

The chain joins TRBV7-2 to TRBJ1-1; TRBD1 is a possible D gene (5 bases). The CDR3 sequence is 10 residues long. The germline V gene has CDR1 SGHTA and CDR2 FQGNSA. CDR3 sequence (DNA): TGTGCGGGCGGGGGCACTGAAGCTTTCTTT. Amino acid sequence: CAGGGTEAFF.

V and J are TRBV10-3 and TRBJ1-5; possibly TRBD1 for D (6 bases). V was cut by 7 bases and J by 0 bases, with 7 bases left in between. Germline V gene lookup returns CDR1 ENHRY and CDR2 SYGVKD. This CDR3 has 13 residues. The CDR3 DNA follows: TGTGCCATCAAGGGGGATAGCAATCAGCCCCAGCATTTT. This sequence encodes CAIKGDSNQPQHF.

The rearrangement links TRBV13 to TRBJ2-3, with D maybe TRBD2 (6 bases). Germline V gene lookup returns CDR1 PRHDT and CDR2 FYEKMQ (reference sequence). Trimming took off 0 bases at V and 0 bases at J, with 10 bases between the two ends. This CDR3 is built from 16 residues. CDR3 bases: TGTGCCAGCAGCTTAGGTGCGGGGCAGAGCACAGATACGCAGTATTTT. It is translated as CASSLGAGQSTDTQYF. Variable domain in full (rest from reference TRBV13 and TRBJ2-3): AAGVIQSPRHLIKEKRETATLKCYPIPRHDTVYWYQQGPGQDPQFLISFYEKMQSDKGSIPDRFSAQQFSDYHSELNMSSLELGDSALYFCASSLGAGQSTDTQYFGPGTRLTVL.

The chain employs TRBV9 and TRBJ1-1; TRBD1 matches at 10 bases. With 4 bases clipped from V and 0 bases from J, the junction kept 12 bases outside the gene matches. The CDR3 has 18 amino acids. Germline assignment: CDR1 SGDLS and CDR2 YYNGEE. CDR3 sequence: CASSPSPGTGAMNTEAFF. The CDR3 DNA sequence: TGTGCCAGCAGCCCATCCCCCGGGACAGGGGCTATGAACACTGAAGCTTTCTTT.

The chain joins TRBV5-1 to TRBJ2-7; D call uncertain. From germline, CDR1 is SGHRS and CDR2 YFSETQ. The CDR3 extends over 13 amino acids. Trimming pared 2 bases from V and 6 bases from J, leaving 12 bases between. CDR3 residues: CASSLNSAGEQYF. Here the CDR3 DNA reads TGCGCCAGCAGCTTAAACTCCGCAGGCGAGCAGTACTTC. Full variable domain (rest looked up from reference TRBV5-1 and TRBJ2-7): KAGVTQTPRYLIKTRGQQVTLSCSPISGHRSVSWYQQTPGQGLQFLFEYFSETQRNKGNFPGRFSGRQFSNSRSEMNVSTLELGDSALYLCASSLNSAGEQYFGPGTRLTVT.

The chain links TRBV7-9 to TRBJ1-4; the match to TRBD1 covers 10 bases. This CDR3 spans 16 amino acids. V dropped 5 bases and J dropped 4; count of bases not matched to a gene: 7. Per germline, CDR1 SEHNR and CDR2 FQNEAQ (reference sequence). The CDR3 nucleotides read TGTGCCAGCAGCCCACCGGGACAGGGGTTTAATGAAAAACTGTTTTTT. Amino acids: CASSPPGQGFNEKLFF.

The rearrangement joins TRBV7-2 to TRBJ2-3, with TRBD2 identical over 7 bases. V lost 5 bases to trimming and J lost 0 bases; unmatched junction nucleotides: 11. The germline CDR1 and CDR2 sequences are SGHTA and FQGNSA. The CDR3 length is 17 residues. CDR3 nucleotides: TGTGCCAGCAGCCCCGTGGGGCTAGCGGTTAGCACAGATACGCAGTATTTT. Translating gives CASSPVGLAVSTDTQYF.

On this clone itself: The sample has other DNA sequences that encode this CDR3 too. The chain is built from TRBV5-4 and TRBJ1-2; D unresolved. The CDR3 has 13 amino acids. Germline V gives CDR1 SGHNT, CDR2 YYREEE (reference sequence). Deletions cut 0 bases from V and 8 bases from J, with 11 bases between. DNA of the CDR3: TGTGCCAGCAGCTTGGTTAGGGCGGGGGGCTACACCTTC. This encodes CASSLVRAGGYTF.

This clone was seen just once. V usage is TRBV5-4 and J usage is TRBJ2-5, with 7 bases fitting TRBD1. The junction had 8 bases not matched to a gene; V was cut back by 4 bases and J by 5 bases. Germline V lookup: CDR1 SGHNT, CDR2 YYREEE (reference sequence). The length of the CDR3 is 14 residues. The CDR3 DNA reads TGTGCCAGCAGCCTGAGAAGGGGACAGGAGACCCAGTACTTC. Translated, it gives CASSLRRGQETQYF.

This chain joins TRBV24-1 and TRBJ2-7, with D unresolved. V was shortened by 9 bases and J by 0 bases, with 11 bases between the two germline ends. The CDR3 has 13 amino acids. The germline CDR1 and CDR2 sequences are KGHDR and SFDVKD. The CDR3 spells CATSAPVSYEQYF. The CDR3 DNA follows: TGTGCCACCTCCGCGCCCGTCTCCTACGAGCAGTACTTC.

This chain joins TRBV30 and TRBJ2-7; TRBD1 is a possible D gene (7 bases). The CDR3 is 13 amino acids. V lost 5 bases and J 7 bases, leaving 18 bases between the germline ends. Germline V gene data show CDR1 as GTSNPN and CDR2 as SVGIG (reference sequence). This CDR3 is CAWVAGGTREQYF. CDR3 coding DNA: TGTGCCTGGGTGGCAGGGGGGACCAGGGAGCAGTACTTC.

The CDR3 reads CAIGTGQVYEQYF. The CDR3 DNA sequence: TGTGCCATCGGAACCGGACAGGTCTACGAGCAGTACTTC. The V call is TRBV10-3, the J call TRBJ2-7; 7 bases match TRBD1. The V segment lost 8 bases and the J segment 3 bases; nucleotides outside the gene matches: 7. The CDR3 loop spans 13 amino acids. Germline V gene sequence: CDR1 ENHRY, CDR2 SYGVKD.

This clone was found once. The chain carries TRBV5-8 and TRBJ1-5, with 9 bases lining up with TRBD1. This CDR3 is 15 amino acids long. J lost 6 bases, V lost 3 bases, and 7 bases had no gene match. CDR1 SGHTS and CDR2 YDEGEE come from the germline V gene. CDR3 coding DNA: TGTGCCAGCAGCTCTGGACAGGGGTCGGGTCAGCCCCAGCATTTT. Amino acids: CASSSGQGSGQPQHF.

The V gene is TRBV19, the J gene TRBJ2-7, with 9 bases fitting TRBD1. J gave up 1 base and V 5 bases, and 9 bases lay outside the gene matches. The CDR3 is 16 amino acids. Germline V CDR1 and CDR2: LNHDA, SQIVND (reference sequence). CDR3 DNA sequence: TGTGCCAGTAGTGAAGGAAGGGACAGGGTTTCCTACGAGCAGTACTTC. Its protein product is CASSEGRDRVSYEQYF.